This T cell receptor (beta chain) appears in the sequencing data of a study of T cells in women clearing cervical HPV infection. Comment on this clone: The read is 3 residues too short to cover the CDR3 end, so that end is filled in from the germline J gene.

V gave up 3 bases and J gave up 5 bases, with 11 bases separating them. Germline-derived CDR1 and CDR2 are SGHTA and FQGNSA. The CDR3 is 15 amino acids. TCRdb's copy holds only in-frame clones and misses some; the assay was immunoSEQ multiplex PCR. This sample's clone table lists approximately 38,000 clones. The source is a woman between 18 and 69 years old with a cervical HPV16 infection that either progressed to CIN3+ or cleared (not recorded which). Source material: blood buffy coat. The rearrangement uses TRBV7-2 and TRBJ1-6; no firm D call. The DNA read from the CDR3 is TGTGCCAGCAGCTTTAGTACACAGAATAATTCACCC. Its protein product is CASSFSTQNNSP. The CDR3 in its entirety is CASSFSTQNNSPLHF.